This is a list of T cell receptor beta chains from one sample in a study of response to subunit inactivated influenza vaccine. Via MiXCR, TCRdb re-called the RT-PCR reads, giving one row per CDR3 protein. Of about 800,000 distinct CDR3 sequences listed, 21% are singletons. This sample comprised PBMCs from blood, obtained about 5 days after vaccination. All receptors come from a man aged 50-60 years who received an inactivated influenza vaccine. The CDR3 runs from the conserved cysteine through the conserved F or W. The D gene is left open where the match is weak. Some rows mark clone size as missing; the rest say once, few, many or name a class of expanded clone.

NA	TRBV12-3/TRBV12-4	TRBJ2-6	many	TGTGCCAGCAGTTTTTCCTCTGGGGCCAACGTCCTGACTTTC	CASSFSSGANVLTF
TRBD1	TRBV7-9	TRBJ1-1	few	TGTGCCAGCAGCGCCGGGACAGGGAGTCACACTGAAGCTTTCTTT	CASSAGTGSHTEAFF
NA	TRBV20-1	TRBJ2-2	few	TGCAGTGCTAGAGGGGACGCCGGGGAGCTGTTTTTT	CSARGDAGELFF
TRBD1	TRBV6-2/TRBV6-3	TRBJ2-1	few	TGTGCCAGCAGTTCACCGACAGGGATAGGACTCTACAATGAGCAGTTCTTC	CASSSPTGIGLYNEQFF
NA	TRBV6-5	TRBJ2-5	NA	TGTGCCAGCAGTTACCAACGAGGGGCCAAAGAGACCCAGTACTTC	CASSYQRGAKETQYF
NA	TRBV20-1	TRBJ2-6	NA	TGCAGTGCTAGAGATGGTCAGGGCCTTCCTGGGGCCAACGTCCTGACTTTC	CSARDGQGLPGANVLTF
NA	TRBV20-1	TRBJ1-1	few	TGCAGTGCTAGACAGGGAGGAGGGAACACTGAAGCTTTCTTT	CSARQGGGNTEAFF
TRBD2	TRBV7-2	TRBJ2-7	NA	TGTGCCAGCAGCTCATCTAGCGGGAGCGGGGAGCAGTACTTC	CASSSSSGSGEQYF
NA	TRBV12-3/TRBV12-4	TRBJ1-2	once	TGTGCCAGCAGCACGGGACTTCCGTATGGCTACACCTTC	CASSTGLPYGYTF
TRBD1	TRBV9	TRBJ2-1	few	TGTGCCAGCAGCGTAGCACCGGGACAGGGGTCCTACAATGAGCAGTTCTTC	CASSVAPGQGSYNEQFF
NA	TRBV5-5	TRBJ2-5	few	TGTGCCAGCAGCCCTCAGCTAAGCTTGAAAGAGACCCAGTACTTC	CASSPQLSLKETQYF
NA	TRBV4-3	TRBJ1-2	many	TGCGCCAGCAGCCAAGGGACAGCCTCTAACTATGGCTACACCTTC	CASSQGTASNYGYTF
TRBD2	TRBV20-1	TRBJ2-5	few	TGCAGTGCTAGAAAGCGGGGGGCTCAAGAGACCCAGTACTTC	CSARKRGAQETQYF
NA	TRBV9	TRBJ2-1	NA	TGTGCCAGCAGCGCCCACAGGGACCAGCAGTTCTTC	CASSAHRDQQFF
NA	TRBV30	TRBJ1-4	few	TGTGCCTGGAGCCCGGGACCCGTTAATGAAAAACTGTTTTTT	CAWSPGPVNEKLFF
NA	TRBV9	TRBJ2-5	NA	TGTGCCAGCAGCGGAGGACGGGGAGCTCAAGAGACCCAGTACTTC	CASSGGRGAQETQYF
NA	TRBV9	TRBJ2-4	few	TGTGCCAGCTCGGGACTTAAAAACATTCAGTACTTC	CASSGLKNIQYF
NA	TRBV4-1	TRBJ2-1	many	TGCGCCAGCAGCCAAGCGCTAGCCGCCTACAATGAGCAGTTCTTC	CASSQALAAYNEQFF
TRBD1	TRBV7-6	TRBJ1-4	few	TGTGCCAGCAGCTTATTGGGGACAGACAATGAAAAACTGTTTTTT	CASSLLGTDNEKLFF
NA	TRBV4-3	TRBJ1-1	few	TGCGCCAGCAGCCAAGAAAGCGTGAAGACGGCTTTCTTT	CASSQESVKTAFF
NA	TRBV7-8	TRBJ2-3	few	TGTGCCAGCAGCTTAGAAGCCCTAACAGATACGCAGTATTTT	CASSLEALTDTQYF
NA	TRBV10-3	TRBJ2-7	NA	TGTGCCATCAGTGAGGGGACCTACGAGCAGTACTTC	CAISEGTYEQYF
TRBD2	TRBV10-3	TRBJ2-5	few	TGTGCCATCAGTAGGGAGGGAGAGTCCCAGTACTTC	CAISREGESQYF
NA	TRBV9	TRBJ1-2	few	TGTGCCAGCAGCGTAGGAAGGGAGACGGATCCGATCTTAGGCTACACCTTC	CASSVGRETDPILGYTF
TRBD2	TRBV9	TRBJ2-1	NA	TGTGCCAGCAGCCCCGGACTAGCGGGAATTTACAATGAGCAGTTCTTC	CASSPGLAGIYNEQFF
TRBD2	TRBV7-2	TRBJ2-1	few	TGTGCCAGCAGCTTGACTCGTCGTAGCGGGCGGGAGCAGTTCTTC	CASSLTRRSGREQFF
TRBD2	TRBV5-1	TRBJ2-7	many	TGCGCCAGCAGCCCCCGAGGGCGGGAGATTTTCCACGAGCAGTACTTC	CASSPRGREIFHEQYF
NA	TRBV4-3	TRBJ2-3	many	TGCGCCAGCAGCCAAAGACCTATCACAGATACGCAGTATTTT	CASSQRPITDTQYF